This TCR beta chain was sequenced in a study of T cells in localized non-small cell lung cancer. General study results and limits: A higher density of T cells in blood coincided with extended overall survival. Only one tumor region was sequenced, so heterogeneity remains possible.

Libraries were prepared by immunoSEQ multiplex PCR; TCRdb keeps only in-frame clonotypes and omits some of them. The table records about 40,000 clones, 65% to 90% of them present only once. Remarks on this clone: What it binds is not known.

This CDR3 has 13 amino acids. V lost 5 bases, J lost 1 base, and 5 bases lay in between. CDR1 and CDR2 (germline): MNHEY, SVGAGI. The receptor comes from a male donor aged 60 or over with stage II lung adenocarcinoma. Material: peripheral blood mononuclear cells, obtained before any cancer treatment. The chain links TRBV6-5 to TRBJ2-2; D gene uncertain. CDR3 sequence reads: CASSPQNTGELFF. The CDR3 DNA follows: TGTGCCAGCAGTCCACAGAACACCGGGGAGCTGTTTTTT.